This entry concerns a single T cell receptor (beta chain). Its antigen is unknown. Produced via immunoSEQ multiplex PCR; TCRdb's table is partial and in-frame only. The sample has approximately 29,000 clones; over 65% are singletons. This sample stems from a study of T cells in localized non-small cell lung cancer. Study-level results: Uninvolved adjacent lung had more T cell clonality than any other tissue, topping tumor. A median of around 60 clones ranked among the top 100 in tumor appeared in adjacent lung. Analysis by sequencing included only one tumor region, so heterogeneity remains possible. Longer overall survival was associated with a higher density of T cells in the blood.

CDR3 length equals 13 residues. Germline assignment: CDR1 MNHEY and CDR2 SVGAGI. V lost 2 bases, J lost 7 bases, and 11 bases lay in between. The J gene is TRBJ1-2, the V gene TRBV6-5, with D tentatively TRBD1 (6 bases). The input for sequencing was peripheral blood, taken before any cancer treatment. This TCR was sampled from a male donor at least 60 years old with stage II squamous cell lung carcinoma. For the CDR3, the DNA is TGTGCCAGCAGTTACAACAGGGACGCTGGCTACACCTTC. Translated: CASSYNRDAGYTF.